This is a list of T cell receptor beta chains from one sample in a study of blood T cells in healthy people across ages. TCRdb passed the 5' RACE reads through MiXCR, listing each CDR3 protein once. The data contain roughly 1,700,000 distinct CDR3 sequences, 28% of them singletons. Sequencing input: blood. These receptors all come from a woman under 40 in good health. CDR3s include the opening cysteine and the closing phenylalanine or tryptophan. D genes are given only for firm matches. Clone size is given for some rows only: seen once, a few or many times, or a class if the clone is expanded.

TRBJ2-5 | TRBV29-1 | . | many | CSVEKYQETQYF | TGCAGCGTTGAGAAGTACCAAGAGACCCAGTACTTC
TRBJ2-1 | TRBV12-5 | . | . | CASVPNWATRTEQFF | TGTGCTAGTGTCCCCAATTGGGCTACCAGGACGGAGCAGTTCTTC
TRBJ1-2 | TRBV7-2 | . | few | CASSLGGGVTSYGYTF | TGTGCCAGCAGCTTAGGGGGTGGGGTTACCTCCTATGGCTACACCTTC
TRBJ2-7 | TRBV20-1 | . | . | CSASRWEPSYEQYF | TGCAGTGCTAGTCGGTGGGAGCCTTCCTACGAGCAGTACTTC
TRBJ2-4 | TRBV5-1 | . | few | CASSLPGKNIQYF | TGCGCCAGCAGCTTACCTGGAAAAAACATTCAGTACTTC
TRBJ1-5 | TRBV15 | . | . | CATSRDRVGQPQHF | TGTGCCACCAGCAGAGACAGGGTCGGTCAGCCCCAGCATTTT
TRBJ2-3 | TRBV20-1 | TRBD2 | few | CSAPLGSGGYTDTQYF | TGCAGTGCTCCCCTGGGAAGCGGGGGCTACACAGATACGCAGTATTTT
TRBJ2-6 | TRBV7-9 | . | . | CASKPPMANVLTF | TGTGCCAGCAAACCCCCCATGGCCAACGTCCTGACTTTC
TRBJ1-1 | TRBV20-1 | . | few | CSARGGHEAFF | TGCAGTGCTAGAGGGGGACATGAAGCTTTCTTT
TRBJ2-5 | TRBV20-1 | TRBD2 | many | CSISGGAGETQYF | TGCAGTATAAGCGGGGGGGCCGGAGAGACCCAGTACTTC
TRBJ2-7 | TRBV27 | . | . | CASSQDRRGSYEQYF | TGTGCCAGCAGCCAGGACAGGCGGGGAAGCTACGAGCAGTACTTC
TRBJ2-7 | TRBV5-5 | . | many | CASTLIRSGEQYF | TGTGCCAGCACCCTCATTCGCTCGGGGGAGCAGTACTTC
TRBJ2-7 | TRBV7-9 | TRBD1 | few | CAGSKDRGVYYEQYF | TGTGCCGGCAGCAAAGACAGGGGGGTATACTACGAGCAGTACTTC
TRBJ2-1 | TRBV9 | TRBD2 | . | CASSWGRGSYNEQFF | TGTGCCAGCAGTTGGGGGAGGGGATCCTACAATGAGCAGTTCTTC
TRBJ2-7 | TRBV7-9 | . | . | CASQQSNSYEQYF | TGTGCCAGTCAGCAAAGTAACTCCTACGAGCAGTACTTC
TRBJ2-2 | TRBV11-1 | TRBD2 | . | CASSALHRGGTGELFF | TGTGCCAGCAGCGCACTCCATAGGGGAGGGACCGGGGAGCTGTTTTTT
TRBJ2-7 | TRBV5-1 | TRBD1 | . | CASSLAVGTALPYEQYF | TGCGCCAGCAGCTTGGCCGTAGGGACAGCGCTTCCCTACGAGCAGTACTTC
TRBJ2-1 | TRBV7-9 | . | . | CASSLRGQEPNNEQFF | TGTGCCAGCAGCCTCAGGGGCCAAGAGCCCAACAATGAGCAGTTCTTC
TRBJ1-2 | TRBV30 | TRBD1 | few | CAWRLETGAYTF | TGTGCCTGGAGGTTGGAGACAGGGGCCTACACCTTC
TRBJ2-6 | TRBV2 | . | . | CASSRQAGANVRTF | TGTGCCAGCAGTCGACAGGCTGGGGCCAACGTCCGGACTTTT
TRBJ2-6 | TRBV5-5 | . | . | CASSRDGPGANVLTF | TGTGCCAGCAGCCGTGACGGGCCTGGGGCCAACGTCCTGACTTTC
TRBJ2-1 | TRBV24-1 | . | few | CATSDWLGNEQFF | TGTGCCACCAGTGATTGGCTTGGGAATGAGCAGTTCTTC
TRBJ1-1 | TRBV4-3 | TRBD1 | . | CASSQWTGDAFF | TGCGCCAGCAGCCAGTGGACAGGGGATGCTTTCTTT
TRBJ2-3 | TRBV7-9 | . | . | CTSSHRDPMGTDTQYF | TGTACCAGCAGCCATCGCGACCCGATGGGCACAGATACGCAGTATTTT
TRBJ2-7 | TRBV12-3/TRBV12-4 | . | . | CASSLVDYGQYF | TGTGCCAGCAGTTTAGTAGACTACGGGCAGTACTTC
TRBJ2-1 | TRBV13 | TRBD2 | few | CASSTRLAGGQEQFF | TGTGCCAGCAGCACTAGACTAGCGGGAGGCCAAGAGCAGTTCTTC
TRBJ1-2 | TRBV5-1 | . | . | CASRNGGGYTF | TGCGCCAGCAGGAATGGGGGAGGCTACACCTTC
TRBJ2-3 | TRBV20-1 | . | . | CSAHLEGFGEGRTDTQYF | TGCAGTGCCCACCTGGAGGGTTTCGGGGAAGGCCGCACAGATACGCAGTATTTT
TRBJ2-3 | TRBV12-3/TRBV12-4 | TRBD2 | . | CANSSGTSADAQYF | TGTGCCAACAGCTCAGGGACTAGCGCGGATGCGCAGTATTTT
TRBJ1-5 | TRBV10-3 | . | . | CAITGQINQPQHF | TGTGCCATCACCGGACAGATTAATCAGCCCCAGCATTTT